This T cell receptor (beta chain) emerged from a study of molecular identifiers for immune sequencing clone quantification. Study-wide background: For replicates, RNA isolated from around 20,000 or 99,000 naive CD8 cells was divided into five portions, of which four were sequenced.

MiXCR, applied by TCRdb to the PCR reads, yields one record per CDR3 protein. The table includes 88,000 or so distinct CDR3 sequences, 21% detected once. In the case of this clonotype: What it binds is not known. This may stem from a read error, because a much larger clone lies one nucleotide away.

The study, taken as a whole, reports: Amid 750,000 to 1,000,000 naive cells, spiked Jurkat TCR RNA from one cell was reportedly still detectable. Clonotypes topping 20 RNA copies carried over 97% of effector molecules but under 1% of naive ones. With a barcode shared among identical TCR molecules, highly expanded clone sizes could be underestimated.

Germline CDR1 reads MDHEN; CDR2 reads SYDVKM. CDR3 length: 14 amino acids. The ends were cut back, 1 base at V and 6 bases at J, with 7 bases in the middle. J is TRBJ1-6 and V is TRBV28; D might be TRBD1 (6 bases). Sequenced sample: naive CD8+ T cells from blood, with Jurkat cell RNA spiked in. Subset here: FACS-sorted CD8+CD4-CCR7+CD45RA+ naive T cells. This clonotype was obtained from a human donor in good health. Some libraries in this study had Jurkat cell RNA spiked in. The CDR3 coding sequence is TGTGCCAGCAGTTTATTGGACAGTAATTCACCCCTCCACTTT. Translated: CASSLLDSNSPLHF.